The TCR beta chain described here comes from a study of blood T cell repertoires in COVID-19. At the level of the study: Sample material is recorded as cDNA or gDNA derived from T cells, B-cell-depleted T cells, or PBMCs.

Germline V gene lookup returns CDR1 SGHKS and CDR2 YYEKEE (reference sequence). Unmatched junction bases numbered 6, after V lost 0 bases and J lost 2 bases. The CDR3 runs to 16 residues. Per the original data handling: Estimation of nucleated cell counts was performed using reference gene primer amplification. The protocol was immunoSEQ multiplex PCR, while the TCRdb copy is restricted to in-frame clones and leaves out a portion. D and trimming come from the DNA, and the V and J calls and clone size come from that table. This sample has under 200,000 clones, with approximately 86% found just once. The source of this sequence is a man aged 55-75 years who had recovered from COVID-19. The rearrangement uses TRBV5-5 and TRBJ2-7; 9 bases map to TRBD1. The sample consisted of peripheral blood. The DNA of the CDR3 is TGTGCCAGCAGCTTGGCCGCCGGGACAGGGACCTACGAGCAGTACTTC. As protein: CASSLAAGTGTYEQYF.